This record covers a single TCR beta chain. The antigen remains undetermined. The data originate from a study of cytomegalovirus exposure and HLA in healthy donors. Study background: About 79 million unique TCRs from HLA-typed donors were held in an early data release.

Healthy bone marrow donors made up the donors. Overall study results and limits: The classifier, whose performance was assessed in both the original and validation cohorts, reportedly diagnosed cytomegalovirus status with high specificity and sensitivity. V- and J-gene trimming in TCR beta was tied to a missense DCLRE1C variant by an analysis performed later.

Both 60 Vbeta primers and 13 Jbeta primers went into the PCR. Data came from immunoSEQ multiplex PCR; TCRdb stores just in-frame clones and leaves some out. The listing contains tens of thousands of clones. The CDR3 is 13 amino acids. With 2 bases removed from V and 10 bases from J, the gap between germline ends came to 9 bases. In germline, CDR1 is SEHNR, CDR2 FQNEAQ (reference sequence). Source material: PBMCs. The genes are TRBV7-9 and TRBJ1-6; D uncertain. This clonotype was sampled from a man aged 18 to 29 in good health and CMV-seropositive. The CDR3 bases are TGTGCCAGCAGCTTATCTGTCGGGTCACCCCTCCACTTT. Protein sequence: CASSLSVGSPLHF.